This is a list of T cell receptor beta chains from one sample in a study of cytotoxic CD8 clonotypes in ibrutinib-treated CLL. Data came from immunoSEQ multiplex PCR; TCRdb stores just in-frame clones and leaves some out. The table has some 130,000 clones, approximately 83% seen once. Sequences were derived from PBMCs, sampled after 24 months of ibrutinib treatment. Receptor source: a human donor with chronic lymphocytic leukemia. The CDR3 runs from the conserved cysteine through the conserved F or W. The D gene is left open where the match is weak.

cdr3_aa v_call d_call
CASSLVQRQGLDQPQHF TRBV7-6 TRBD1
CASTGRDSDSGNTIYF TRBV2 -
CASSLAGKDTQYF TRBV7-6 -
CASQGAKAGSSRDTEAFF TRBV27 -
CASTLTRPGRETQYF TRBV6-5 -
CASSVNGFTSSNIQYF TRBV5-1 -
CASRRGPELNEKLFF TRBV27 -
CASSRAGGPYEQYF TRBV7-9 -
CASSIGGQGTGNQPQHF TRBV19 -
CASSILYGMNTEAFF TRBV19 -
CASSGSGSPLQETQYF TRBV7-2 TRBD2
CASHKEAYEQYF TRBV28 -
CASSRAALEKLFF TRBV19 -
CATSTSQPLAFGQPQHF TRBV15 -
CATQKGGSTDTQYF TRBV11-2 -
CASSEMGRDTQYF TRBV25-1 -
CASSFQGSSYEQYF TRBV7-9 -
CASSQARNTNYGYTF TRBV4-2 -
CASKMVGGASHGYTF TRBV27 -
CASPTNTGELFF TRBV28 -
CASSSLIPEGELFF TRBV7-9 -
CASRALTGKNEQYF TRBV6-5 -
CASSYRGRSGANVLTF TRBV6-5 -
CASRNSLNQPQHF TRBV6-1 -
CASSLEFGQFF TRBV2 -
CASRGTGLYGYTF TRBV6-1 TRBD1
CASSAPGLGNEQFF TRBV7-2 TRBD2
CASSHDPLRGHAQGRGQPQHF TRBV4-3 -
CASSVEDRGWDTQYF TRBV9 TRBD1
CASTPTGTSGYTF TRBV2 -
CASSLGQGVDTQYF TRBV5-1 TRBD1